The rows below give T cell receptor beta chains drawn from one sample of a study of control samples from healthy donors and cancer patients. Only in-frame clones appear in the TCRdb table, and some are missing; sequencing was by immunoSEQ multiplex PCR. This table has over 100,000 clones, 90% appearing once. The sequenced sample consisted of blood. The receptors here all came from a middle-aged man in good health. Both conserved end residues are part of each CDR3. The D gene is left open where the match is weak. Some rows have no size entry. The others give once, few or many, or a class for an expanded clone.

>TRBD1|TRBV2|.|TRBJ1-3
TGTGCCAGCAGTGAGGGCAGGGGGCTAGGAAACACCATATATTTT
CASSEGRGLGNTIYF
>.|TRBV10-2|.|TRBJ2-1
TGCGCCAGCAGGACCGAACTGAGCTCCTACAATGAGCAGTTCTTC
CASRTELSSYNEQFF
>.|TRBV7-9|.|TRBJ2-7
TGTGCCAGCAGCGCCTCCAACAAGAACGAGCAGTACTTC
CASSASNKNEQYF
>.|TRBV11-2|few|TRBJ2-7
TGTGCCAGCATCGACACGGGGGCCGAGCAGTACTTC
CASIDTGAEQYF
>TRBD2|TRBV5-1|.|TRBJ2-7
TGCGCCAGCAGTCGGTCCGGGACTAGAAGCTACGAGCAGTACTTC
CASSRSGTRSYEQYF
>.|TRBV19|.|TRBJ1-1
TGTGCCAGTAGTATCAGTTCCACTGAAGCTTTCTTT
CASSISSTEAFF
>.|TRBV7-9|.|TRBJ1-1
TGTGCCAGCAGCTCCTTCGAGGGGACTGAAGCTTTCTTT
CASSSFEGTEAFF
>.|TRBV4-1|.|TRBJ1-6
TGCGCCAGCAGCCAAGATCTAGAATCACCCCTCCACTTT
CASSQDLESPLHF
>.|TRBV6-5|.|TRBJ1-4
TGTGCCAGCAGTTACTCCTGGGCGACTAATGAAAAACTGTTTTTT
CASSYSWATNEKLFF
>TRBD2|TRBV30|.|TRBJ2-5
TGTGCCTGGAGTGTACGGGCTAGCGGGGGGTTCGGGACCCAGTACTTC
CAWSVRASGGFGTQYF
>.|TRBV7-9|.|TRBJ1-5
TGTGCCAGCAGCCTCAGGGGCGATAGCAATCAGCCCCAGCATTTT
CASSLRGDSNQPQHF
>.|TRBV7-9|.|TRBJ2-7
TGTGCCAGCAGCCTCAACTACGAGCAGTACTTC
CASSLNYEQYF
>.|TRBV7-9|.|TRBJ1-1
TGTGCCAGCAGCTTACAGAAAATGAACACTGAAGCTTTCTTT
CASSLQKMNTEAFF
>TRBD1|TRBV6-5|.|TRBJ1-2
TGTGCCAGCAGCCCCCAAGACAGGGTAGTGGGTGGCTACACCTTC
CASSPQDRVVGGYTF
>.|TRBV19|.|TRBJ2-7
TGTGCCAGTAGTACCCAGGACAGCTACGAGCAGTACTTC
CASSTQDSYEQYF
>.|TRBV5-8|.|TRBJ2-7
TGTGCCAGCAGCTTGGAAGGCGAGCAGTACTTC
CASSLEGEQYF
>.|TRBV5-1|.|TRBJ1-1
TGCGCCAGCAGGATACAGGGAATGAACACTGAAGCTTTCTTT
CASRIQGMNTEAFF
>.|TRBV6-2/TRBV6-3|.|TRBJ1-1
TGTGCCAGCAGTTGGGGAACAGTAAACACTGAAGCTTTCTTT
CASSWGTVNTEAFF
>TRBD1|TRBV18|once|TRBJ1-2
TGTGCCAGCTCACCAGATTACAGGGGAAAAGTTGGCTACACCTTC
CASSPDYRGKVGYTF
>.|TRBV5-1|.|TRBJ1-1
TGCGCCAGCAGCTTGGGGGACGCTGGTCCGAACACTGAAGCTTTCTTT
CASSLGDAGPNTEAFF
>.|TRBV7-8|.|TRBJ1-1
TGTGCCAGCAGCCCCGGACAGAAGGGGCTGGAAGCTTTCTTT
CASSPGQKGLEAFF
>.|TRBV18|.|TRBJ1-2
TGTGCCAGCTCACCAGGCCCCGGAGGGCATGGCTACACCTTC
CASSPGPGGHGYTF
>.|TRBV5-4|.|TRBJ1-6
TGTGCCAGCAGCTTATCGCCGCTGGGTCGGAATTCACCCCTCCACTTT
CASSLSPLGRNSPLHF
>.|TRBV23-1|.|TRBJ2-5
TGCGCCAGCAGTCAACAGGGTGAGTACGAAGAGACCCAGTACTTC
CASSQQGEYEETQYF
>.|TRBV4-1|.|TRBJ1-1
TGCGCCAGCACCGACCCGACAGCGAACACTGAAGCTTTCTTT
CASTDPTANTEAFF
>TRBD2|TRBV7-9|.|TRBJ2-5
TGTGCCAGCAGCTTTACTAGCGGGGGGGAGACCCAGTACTTC
CASSFTSGGETQYF
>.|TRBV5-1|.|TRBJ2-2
TGCGCCAGCAGCCCCGACCGCCCGAACACCGGGGAGCTGTTTTTT
CASSPDRPNTGELFF
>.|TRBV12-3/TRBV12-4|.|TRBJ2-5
TGTGCCAGCAGTGGCCCCTTCCAAGAGACCCAGTACTTC
CASSGPFQETQYF
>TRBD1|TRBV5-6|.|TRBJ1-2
TGTGCCAGCAGTCGGGACAGGGGGAATGGCTACACCTTC
CASSRDRGNGYTF
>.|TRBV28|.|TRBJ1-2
TGTGCCAGCAGTACCGACATTGCCCGTGGCTACACCTTC
CASSTDIARGYTF
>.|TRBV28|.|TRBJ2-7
TGTGCCAGCAGTCTAAGAAACTACGAGCAGTACTTC
CASSLRNYEQYF
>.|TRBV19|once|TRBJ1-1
TGTGCCAGTAGTATGGCCAGGTGGAGAGCTTTCTTT
CASSMARWRAFF
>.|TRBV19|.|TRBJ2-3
TGTGCCAGTAGTATCCCCCACACAGATACGCAGTATTTT
CASSIPHTDTQYF
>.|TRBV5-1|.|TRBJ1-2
TGCGCCAGCAGCACTGACCCATATGGCTACACCTTC
CASSTDPYGYTF
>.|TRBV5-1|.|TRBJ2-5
TGCGCCAGCAGCTTGGCAAAGTACCAAGAGACCCAGTACTTC
CASSLAKYQETQYF
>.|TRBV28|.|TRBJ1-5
TGTGCCAGCAGTTGGGGGAACAATCAGCCCCAGCATTTT
CASSWGNNQPQHF
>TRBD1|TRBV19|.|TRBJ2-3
TGTGCCAGTAGTACCCCGGACAGGGTGGATACGCAGTATTTT
CASSTPDRVDTQYF
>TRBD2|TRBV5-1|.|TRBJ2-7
TGCGCCAGCAGCTTGGTCAGCGGGGGGCCATACGAGCAGTACTTC
CASSLVSGGPYEQYF
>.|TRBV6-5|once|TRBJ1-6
TGTGCCAGCAGGGATTACGGTTCACCCCTCCACTTT
CASRDYGSPLHF
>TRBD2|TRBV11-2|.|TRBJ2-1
TGTGCCAGCAGCTTGGAGACTAGCGGGGGCCCTCTCCACAATGAGCAGTTCTTC
CASSLETSGGPLHNEQFF
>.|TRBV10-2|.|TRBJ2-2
TGCGCCAGCAGGGCCGGACTAAACACCGGGGAGCTGTTTTTT
CASRAGLNTGELFF
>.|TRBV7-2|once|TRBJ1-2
TGTGCCAGCAGCTTAATTCGCGGGACCTCATATGGCTACACCTTC
CASSLIRGTSYGYTF
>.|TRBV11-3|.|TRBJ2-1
TGTGCCAGCAGCTTAGGGGGTGGAGGCTGGGGTGAGCAGTTCTTC
CASSLGGGGWGEQFF
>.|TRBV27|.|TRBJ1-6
TGTGCCAGCAAAATCTTAGGGAACCCCTCTAATTCACCCCTCCACTTT
CASKILGNPSNSPLHF
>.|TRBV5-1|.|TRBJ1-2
TGCGCCAGCAGCTTGGGACAGAGCTTTGACTACACCTTC
CASSLGQSFDYTF
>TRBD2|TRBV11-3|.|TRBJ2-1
TGTGCCAGCAGCCCTCAGTTAGCGGGGGGGGGAAATGAGCAGTTCTTC
CASSPQLAGGGNEQFF
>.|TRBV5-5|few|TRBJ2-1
TGTGCCAGCAGCTTTGGGGGCGGGAATGAGCAGTTCTTC
CASSFGGGNEQFF
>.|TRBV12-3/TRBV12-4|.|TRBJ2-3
TGTGCCAGCAGTTTAAGGGATACGCAGTATTTT
CASSLRDTQYF
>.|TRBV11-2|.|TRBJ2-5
TGTGCCAGCAGCCGTCTGGGGACCCAGTACTTC
CASSRLGTQYF